This T cell receptor beta chain was captured by sequencing in a study of OX40 agonist ivuxolimab in advanced cancers. This CDR3 spans 15 amino acids. Per the germline V gene, CDR1 is SGHRS and CDR2 is YFSETQ. With 2 bases removed from V and 0 bases from J, the gap between germline ends came to 8 bases. The repertoire was sequenced with immunoSEQ multiplex PCR; TCRdb's copy has only in-frame clones and lacks some. The sample carries approximately 70,000 clones, more than 70% recorded once. General observations from the study: Partial responders at 0.1-3.0 mg/kg showed near-lowest clonal expansion.

Details on this clone: Its antigen is unidentified.

The chain links TRBV5-1 to TRBJ1-4, with D unresolved. The sequence derives from an adult with an advanced solid tumor such as melanoma, head and neck, liver or kidney cancer. The starting material was CD4+ or CD8+ T cells sorted from blood, obtained in a trial of the OX40 agonist ivuxolimab. CDR3 nucleotide sequence: TGCGCCAGCAGCTTCGGAACAGCAACTAATGAAAAACTGTTTTTT. This codes for CASSFGTATNEKLFF.